This TCR beta chain emerged from a study of blood T cell repertoires in COVID-19. Study in general: Researchers got acute and convalescent COVID-19 samples from the United States, Italy and Spain. PBMCs, B-cell-depleted T cells, or T cells were the source of the cDNA or gDNA that made up the material.

Trimming pared 5 bases from V and 5 bases from J, leaving 10 bases between. CDR3 size: 12 residues. Original handling: Amplification of reference gene primers provided the estimated nucleated cell counts. Profiling relied on immunoSEQ multiplex PCR, and the TCRdb table lists in-frame clones only, not all of them. V and J calls and clone size are those listed in that table; D and trimming were worked out from the DNA. In the table there are a few hundred thousand clones, about nine tenths of which are singletons. The rearrangement links TRBV12-3 or TRBV12-4 to TRBJ2-7; D call uncertain. The specimen sequenced was peripheral blood. The source is a man in his 70s with acute or convalescent COVID-19. The CDR3 region has the DNA TGTGCCAGCAGTGGCCCTTCGAACGAGCAGTACTTC. Translated: CASSGPSNEQYF.